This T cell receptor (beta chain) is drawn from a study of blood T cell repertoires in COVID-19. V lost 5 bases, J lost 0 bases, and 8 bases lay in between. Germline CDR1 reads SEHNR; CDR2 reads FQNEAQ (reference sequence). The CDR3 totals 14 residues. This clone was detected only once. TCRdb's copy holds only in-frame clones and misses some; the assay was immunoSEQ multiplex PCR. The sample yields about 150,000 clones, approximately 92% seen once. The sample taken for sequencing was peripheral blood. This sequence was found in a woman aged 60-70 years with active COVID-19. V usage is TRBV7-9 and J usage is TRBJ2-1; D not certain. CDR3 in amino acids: CASSGESSYNEQFF. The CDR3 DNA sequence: TGTGCCAGCAGCGGAGAGAGCTCCTACAATGAGCAGTTCTTC.